This T cell receptor (beta chain) derives from a study of blood T cell repertoires in COVID-19. Study background: PBMCs, B-cell-depleted T cells, or T cells were the source of the cDNA or gDNA that made up the material.

Only in-frame clones appear in the TCRdb table, and some are missing; sequencing was by immunoSEQ multiplex PCR. The repertoire holds roughly 240,000 clones, with 85% as singletons. This TCR was recovered from a man aged 45-65 years with COVID-19, enrolled during active disease. Material: peripheral blood.

DNA for the CDR3: TGTGCCAGCAGTTCGGGGGTAGGTCTGACCTACGAGCAGTACTTC. Residues: CASSSGVGLTYEQYF. J is TRBJ2-7 and V is TRBV27, with D perhaps TRBD2 (6 bases). Trimming left V 4 bases short and J 2 bases short, with 15 bases between. Germline V gene data show CDR1 as MNHEY and CDR2 as SMNVEV (reference sequence). This CDR3 is built from 15 residues.